These 14 T cell receptor beta chains originate from one sample sequenced in a study of PD-1 blockade in classical Hodgkin lymphoma. All trial patients relapsed after autologous stem cell transplantation. TCRdb's table, derived via immunoSEQ multiplex PCR, lists solely in-frame clones and lacks some. The repertoire has about 17,000 clones, around 80% of them found once; the top ten carry 3.5% to 5%. The sequencing used peripheral blood mononuclear cells (PBMCs), collected at baseline. These receptor sequences come from a human donor with classical Hodgkin lymphoma.

The J gene is TRBJ2-3, the V gene TRBV7-9, with D possibly matching TRBD2 (6 bases). Trimming stripped 8 bases from V and 4 bases from J, with 13 bases between. Germline V gene sequence: CDR1 SEHNR, CDR2 FQNEAQ (reference sequence). The CDR3 extends over 13 amino acids. The CDR3, as DNA: TGTGCCAGCTACTATAGCGGAGCAGATACGCAGTATTTT. It encodes CASYYSGADTQYF. Full variable domain (remainder filled in from reference TRBV7-9 and TRBJ2-3): DTGVSQNPRHKITKRGQNVTFRCDPISEHNRLYWYRQTLGQGPEFLTYFQNEAQLEKSRLLSDRFSAERPKGSFSTLEIQRTEQGDSAMYLCASYYSGADTQYFGPGTRLTVL.

CDR3 sequence (DNA): TGTGCCAGCAGCCTTATGGACAGTCCAGATACGCAGTATTTT. Protein: CASSLMDSPDTQYF. The chain couples TRBV4-2 to TRBJ2-3; possibly TRBD1 for D (6 bases). The germline V and J ends were trimmed by 4 bases and 4 bases, with 12 bases remaining between them. Germline V gives CDR1 LGHNA, CDR2 YNFKEQ. The CDR3 runs to 14 residues.

The chain uses TRBV10-2 and TRBJ2-1; 9 nucleotides match TRBD1. V gave up 4 bases and J gave up 0 bases; unmatched junction bases: 10. The CDR3 has 18 residues. Per the germline V gene, CDR1 is WSHSY and CDR2 is SAAADI. The CDR3 loop is CASSGPGQGEISYNEQFF. The CDR3 DNA sequence: TGCGCCAGCAGTGGCCCGGGACAGGGTGAGATCTCCTACAATGAGCAGTTCTTC.

This clone showed up just a few times. V usage is TRBV4-2 and J usage is TRBJ2-7; TRBD2 agrees at 7 bases. Germline lookup yields CDR1 LGHNA and CDR2 YNFKEQ. V gave up 3 bases and J gave up 2 bases; unmatched junction bases: 7. There are 15 residues in the CDR3. CDR3 DNA sequence: TGTGCCAGCAGCCAGGTAGCGGGCGCCGCCTACGAGCAGTACTTC. Translation gives CASSQVAGAAYEQYF.

Concerning this clone: The junction shows a germline mismatch at one end, possibly a read error. For the CDR3, the DNA is TGTGCCAGCAGTTTGGGAAGCTCCCACAATGAGCAGTTCTTC. Its translation: CASSLGSSHNEQFF. This chain joins TRBV27 and TRBJ2-1; D gene unclear. The CDR3 has 14 residues. Germline V gives CDR1 MNHEY, CDR2 SMNVEV (reference sequence).

This clone came up a few times. The chain is built from TRBV2 and TRBJ1-2; TRBD1 is a possible D gene (5 bases). The CDR3 has 14 amino acids. Germline lookup yields CDR1 SNHLY and CDR2 FYNNEI. Deletions cut 4 bases from V and 4 bases from J, with 13 bases between. The CDR3 coding sequence is TGTGCCAGCAGTGTAAGAGGGGACGGCTATGGCTACACCTTC. This sequence encodes CASSVRGDGYGYTF.

The rearrangement joins TRBV7-9 to TRBJ2-7, with 7 positions matching TRBD2. The CDR3 loop spans 15 amino acids. The V gene's germline CDR1 is SEHNR and CDR2 FQNEAQ (reference sequence). Losses at the gene ends were 3 bases for V and 5 bases for J; bases not matched to a gene: 10. This CDR3 is CASSFLAGDHHEQYF. The CDR3 DNA is TGTGCCAGCAGCTTTCTCGCGGGAGATCACCACGAGCAGTACTTC. The complete variable domain, with remaining parts taken from reference TRBV7-9 and TRBJ2-7, reads DTGVSQNPRHKITKRGQNVTFRCDPISEHNRLYWYRQTLGQGPEFLTYFQNEAQLEKSRLLSDRFSAERPKGSFSTLEIQRTEQGDSAMYLCASSFLAGDHHEQYFGPGTRLTVT.

The chain uses TRBV10-3 and TRBJ2-3; D is tentatively TRBD1 or TRBD2 (5 bases each). The CDR3 totals 15 residues. The germline V and J ends were trimmed by 8 bases and 2 bases, with 17 bases remaining between them. Germline V gene sequence: CDR1 ENHRY, CDR2 SYGVKD. The CDR3 loop is CAIRDLSLNTDTQYF. The DNA of the CDR3 is TGTGCCATCCGGGACCTATCGCTTAACACAGATACGCAGTATTTT.

This clone is labeled as large. V usage is TRBV10-3 and J usage is TRBJ1-2; D is undetermined. CDR3 length: 13 residues. The germline CDR1 and CDR2 sequences are ENHRY and SYGVKD. Trimming pared 3 bases from V and 3 bases from J, leaving 8 bases between. The chain's CDR3 is CAISELGYYGYTF. The CDR3 DNA reads as TGTGCCATCAGTGAATTAGGGTACTATGGCTACACCTTC.

This clone was seen once. The chain carries TRBV7-9 and TRBJ2-5, with a weak D call TRBD1 (6 bases). Germline CDR1 is SEHNR and CDR2 is FQNEAQ (reference sequence). The V end lost 1 base, the J end lost 6 bases, and 12 bases lay between the germline ends. The CDR3 is 14 amino acids. The CDR3 here is CASSLEGGLKTQYF. The CDR3 bases are TGTGCCAGCAGCTTAGAAGGGGGATTGAAGACCCAGTACTTC.

The sample holds one count of this clone. One end of the junction does not line up with germline, which may come from a read error. The chain has TRBV4-1 and TRBJ2-7; D is unclear. The length of the CDR3 is 16 residues. Germline loops: CDR1 MGHRA, CDR2 YSYEKL. This chain's CDR3 is CASSQTTGGWTYEQYF. The CDR3 DNA sequence: TGTGCCAGCAGCCAAACGACCGGTGGTTGGACCTACGAGCAGTACTTC.

Of note for this clone: At the DNA level, this CDR3 is encoded by other sequences in the same sample as well. V and J are TRBV6-1 and TRBJ1-4, with D possibly matching TRBD1 (6 bases). Germline CDR1 reads MNHNS; CDR2 reads SASEGT. Trimming cost V 5 bases and J 2 bases, with 12 bases left between them. This CDR3 has 15 amino acids. The CDR3 loop reads CASSSGQTTNEKLFF. CDR3 DNA: TGTGCCAGCAGTAGCGGACAGACGACTAATGAAAAACTGTTTTTT.

This sequence joins TRBV28 and TRBJ1-1, with TRBD1 matching over 10 bases. This CDR3 is 14 amino acids long. Germline V gives CDR1 MDHEN, CDR2 SYDVKM. The V segment lost 4 bases and the J segment 9 bases; nucleotides outside the gene matches: 8. CDR3 loop: CASSWGGDRGKAFF. The CDR3 DNA is TGTGCCAGCAGTTGGGGCGGGGACAGGGGTAAAGCTTTCTTT.

In this sample, this clone turned up a few times. The rearrangement uses TRBV7-8 and TRBJ1-4, with TRBD1 matching 9 bases. The CDR3 totals 15 residues. Per the germline V gene, CDR1 is SGHVS and CDR2 is FQNEAQ. The V and J ends lost 1 base and 7 bases, in that order; junction bases with no gene match: 4. CDR3 sequence: CASSLVGQGIEKLFF. The CDR3, as DNA: TGTGCCAGCAGCTTAGTAGGACAGGGGATTGAAAAACTGTTTTTT. The whole variable domain, filled in from reference TRBV7-8 and TRBJ1-4, reads GAGVSQSPRYKVAKRGQDVALRCDPISGHVSLFWYQQALGQGPEFLTYFQNEAQLDKSGLPSDRFFAERPEGSVSTLKIQRTQQEDSAVYLCASSLVGQGIEKLFFGSGTQLSVL.